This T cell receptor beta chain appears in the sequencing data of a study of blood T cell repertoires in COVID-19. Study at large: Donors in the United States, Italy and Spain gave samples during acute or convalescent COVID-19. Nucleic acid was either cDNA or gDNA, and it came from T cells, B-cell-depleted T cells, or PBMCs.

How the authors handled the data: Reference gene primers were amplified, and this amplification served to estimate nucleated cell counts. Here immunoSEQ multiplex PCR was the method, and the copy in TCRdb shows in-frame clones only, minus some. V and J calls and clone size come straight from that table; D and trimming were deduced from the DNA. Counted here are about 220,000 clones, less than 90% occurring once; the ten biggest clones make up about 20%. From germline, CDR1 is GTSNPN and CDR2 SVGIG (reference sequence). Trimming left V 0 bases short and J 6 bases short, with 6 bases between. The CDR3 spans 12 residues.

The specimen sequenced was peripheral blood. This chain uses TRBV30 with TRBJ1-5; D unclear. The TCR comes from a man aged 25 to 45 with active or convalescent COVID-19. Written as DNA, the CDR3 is TGTGCCTGGAGTGTTCGGAGTCAGCCCCAGCATTTT. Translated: CAWSVRSQPQHF.